This T cell receptor (beta chain) came from a study of blood T cell repertoires in COVID-19. The CDR3 covers 10 residues. V was trimmed by 9 bases and J by 4 bases, leaving 4 bases between them. Germline-derived CDR1 and CDR2 are KGHDR and SFDVKD. TCRdb's table, derived via immunoSEQ multiplex PCR, lists solely in-frame clones and lacks some. The repertoire consists of around 300,000 clones, with nearly 90% occurring once and the leading ten covering around 1%. In assigning cohorts, the study relied on participant-reported clinical history. This TCR was recovered from a woman aged 25 to 39 who had recovered from COVID-19. The rearrangement links TRBV24-1 to TRBJ2-3; D is undetermined. Input material: PBMCs or T cells enriched from blood (not recorded which). Written as DNA, the CDR3 is TGTGCCACCGAGGCAGATACGCAGTATTTT. Its translation: CATEADTQYF.